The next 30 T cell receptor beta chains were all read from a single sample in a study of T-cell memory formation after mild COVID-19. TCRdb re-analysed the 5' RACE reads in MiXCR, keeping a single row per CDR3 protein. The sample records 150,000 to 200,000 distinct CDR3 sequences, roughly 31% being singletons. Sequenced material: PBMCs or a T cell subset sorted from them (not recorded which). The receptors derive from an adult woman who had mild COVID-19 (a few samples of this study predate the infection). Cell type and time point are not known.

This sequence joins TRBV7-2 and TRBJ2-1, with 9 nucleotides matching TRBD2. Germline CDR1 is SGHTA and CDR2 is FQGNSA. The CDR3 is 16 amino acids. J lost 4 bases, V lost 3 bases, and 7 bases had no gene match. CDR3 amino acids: CASSFAAGGTYNEQFF. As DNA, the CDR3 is TGTGCCAGCAGCTTCGCAGCGGGAGGTACTTACAATGAGCAGTTCTTC.

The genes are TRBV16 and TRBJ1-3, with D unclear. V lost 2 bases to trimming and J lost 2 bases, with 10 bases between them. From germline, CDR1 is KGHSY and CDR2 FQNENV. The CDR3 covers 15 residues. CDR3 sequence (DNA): TGTGCCAGCAGCCAAATGGAAGATGCTGGAAACACCATATATTTT. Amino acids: CASSQMEDAGNTIYF.

The CDR3, as DNA: TGTGCCAGCAGTTTAGGTACAGGGGGCATCTACGAGCAGTACTTC. As protein: CASSLGTGGIYEQYF. V gene TRBV27 combines with J gene TRBJ2-7; 9 positions agree with TRBD1. Losses at the gene ends were 2 bases for V and 3 bases for J; bases not matched to a gene: 5. This CDR3 spans 15 amino acids. Germline CDR1 and CDR2: MNHEY and SMNVEV (reference sequence).

The CDR3 spells CSALAEVYNEQFF. For the CDR3, the DNA is TGCAGTGCACTAGCGGAGGTCTACAATGAGCAGTTCTTC. The gene calls are TRBV20-1 and TRBJ2-1; 8 bases agree with TRBD2. V lost 6 bases to trimming and J lost 3 bases; unmatched junction nucleotides: 4. This CDR3 has 13 amino acids. Germline CDR1 and CDR2: DFQATT and SNEGSKA (reference sequence).

The CDR3 coding sequence is TGTGCCACCAGTGACCCAGGGACAGCTGCTACCTCCTACAATGAGCAGTTCTTC. Protein sequence: CATSDPGTAATSYNEQFF. This chain links TRBV24-1 with TRBJ2-1, with 7 bases lining up with TRBD1. The CDR3 consists of 18 residues. CDR1 KGHDR and CDR2 SFDVKD come from the germline V gene. The J segment lost 0 bases and the V segment lost 4 bases, leaving 11 bases of the junction unmatched.

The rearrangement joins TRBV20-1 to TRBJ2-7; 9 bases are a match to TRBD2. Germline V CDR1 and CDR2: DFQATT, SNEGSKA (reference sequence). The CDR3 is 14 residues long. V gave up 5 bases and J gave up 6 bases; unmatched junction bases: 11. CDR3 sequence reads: CSARGGAGISEQYF. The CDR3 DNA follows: TGCAGTGCTCGCGGGGGGGCCGGGATTTCCGAGCAGTACTTC.

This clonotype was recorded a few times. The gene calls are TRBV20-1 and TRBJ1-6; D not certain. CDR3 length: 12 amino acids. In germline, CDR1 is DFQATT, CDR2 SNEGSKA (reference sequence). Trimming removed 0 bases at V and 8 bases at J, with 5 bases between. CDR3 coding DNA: TGCAGTGCTAGAGAAAGTGATTCACCCCTCCACTTT. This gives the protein CSARESDSPLHF.

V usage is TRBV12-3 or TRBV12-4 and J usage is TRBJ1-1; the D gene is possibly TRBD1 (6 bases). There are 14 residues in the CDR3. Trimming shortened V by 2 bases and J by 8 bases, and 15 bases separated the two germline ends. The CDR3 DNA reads TGTGCCAGCAGTTTAAAAGGCGGAGGGGGAGAAGCTTTCTTT. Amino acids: CASSLKGGGGEAFF.

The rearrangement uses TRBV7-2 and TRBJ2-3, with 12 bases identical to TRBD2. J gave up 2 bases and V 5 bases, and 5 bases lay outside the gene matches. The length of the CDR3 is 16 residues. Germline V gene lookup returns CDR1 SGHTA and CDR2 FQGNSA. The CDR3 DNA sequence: TGTGCCAGCAGCGCCGGACTAGCGGGACTCACAGATACGCAGTATTTT. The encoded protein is CASSAGLAGLTDTQYF.

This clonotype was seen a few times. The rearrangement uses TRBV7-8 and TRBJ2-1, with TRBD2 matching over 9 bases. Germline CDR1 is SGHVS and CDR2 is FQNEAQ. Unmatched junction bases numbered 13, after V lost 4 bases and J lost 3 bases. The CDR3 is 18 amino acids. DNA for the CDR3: TGTGCCAGCAGCTCCCACGCGGCGGGGGGGCCAGGCTACAATGAGCAGTTCTTC. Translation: CASSSHAAGGPGYNEQFF.

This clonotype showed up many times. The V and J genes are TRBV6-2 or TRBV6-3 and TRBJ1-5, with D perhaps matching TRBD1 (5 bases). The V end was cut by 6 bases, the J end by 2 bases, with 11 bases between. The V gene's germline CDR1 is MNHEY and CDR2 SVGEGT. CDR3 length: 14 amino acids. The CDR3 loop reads CASRSLQGNQPQHF. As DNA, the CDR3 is TGTGCCAGCAGATCACTACAGGGCAATCAGCCCCAGCATTTT.

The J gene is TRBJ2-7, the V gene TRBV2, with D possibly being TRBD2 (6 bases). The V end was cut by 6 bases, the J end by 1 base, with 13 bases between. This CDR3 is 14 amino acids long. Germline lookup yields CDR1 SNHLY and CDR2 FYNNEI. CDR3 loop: CASRDSSASYEQYF. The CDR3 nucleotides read TGTGCCAGCAGGGACTCTAGCGCTTCCTACGAGCAGTACTTC.

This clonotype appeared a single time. This CDR3 reads CSARAGVTDTQYF. The CDR3 coding sequence is TGCAGTGCCCGAGCGGGGGTCACAGATACGCAGTATTTT. The rearrangement uses TRBV20-1 and TRBJ2-3; TRBD2 aligns across 8 bases. This CDR3 has 13 amino acids. V shed 6 bases and J 2 bases; nucleotides not matched to a gene: 4. Germline loops: CDR1 DFQATT, CDR2 SNEGSKA (reference sequence).

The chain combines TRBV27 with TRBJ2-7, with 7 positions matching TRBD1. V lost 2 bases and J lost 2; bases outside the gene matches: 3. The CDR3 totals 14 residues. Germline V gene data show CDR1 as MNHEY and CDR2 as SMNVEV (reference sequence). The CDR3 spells CASSLMTGTYEQYF. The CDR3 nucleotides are TGTGCCAGCAGTTTAATGACAGGGACCTACGAGCAGTACTTC.

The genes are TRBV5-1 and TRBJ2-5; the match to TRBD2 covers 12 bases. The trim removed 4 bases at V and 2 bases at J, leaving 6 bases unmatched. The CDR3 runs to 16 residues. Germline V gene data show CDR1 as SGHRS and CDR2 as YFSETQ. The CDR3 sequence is CASSLTSGGVQETQYF. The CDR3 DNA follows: TGCGCCAGCAGCCTGACTAGCGGGGGTGTGCAAGAGACCCAGTACTTC.

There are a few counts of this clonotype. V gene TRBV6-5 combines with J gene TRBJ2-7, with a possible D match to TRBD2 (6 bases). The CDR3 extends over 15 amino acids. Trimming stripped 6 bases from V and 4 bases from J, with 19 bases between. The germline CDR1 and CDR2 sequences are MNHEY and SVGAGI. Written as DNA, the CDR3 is TGTGCCAGCAGATCTAAGACTAGTCCCTTTTACGAGCAGTACTTC. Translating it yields CASRSKTSPFYEQYF.

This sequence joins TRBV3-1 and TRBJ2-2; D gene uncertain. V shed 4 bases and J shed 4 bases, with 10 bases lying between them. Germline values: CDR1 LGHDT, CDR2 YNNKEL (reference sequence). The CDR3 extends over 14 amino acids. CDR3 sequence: CASSLTGLTGELFF. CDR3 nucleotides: TGTGCCAGCAGCCTGACCGGGCTCACCGGGGAGCTGTTTTTT. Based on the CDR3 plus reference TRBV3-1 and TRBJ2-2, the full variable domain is DTAVSQTPKYLVTQMGNDKSIKCEQNLGHDTMYWYKQDSKKFLKIMFSYNNKELIINETVPNRFSPKSPDKAHLNLHINSLELGDSAVYFCASSLTGLTGELFFGEGSRLTVL.

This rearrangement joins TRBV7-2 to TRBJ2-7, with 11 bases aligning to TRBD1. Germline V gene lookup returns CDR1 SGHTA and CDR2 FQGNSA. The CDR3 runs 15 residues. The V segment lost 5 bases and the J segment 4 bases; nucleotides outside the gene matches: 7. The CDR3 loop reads CASSTIRDRGYEQYF. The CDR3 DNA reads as TGTGCCAGCAGCACTATACGGGACAGGGGGTACGAGCAGTACTTC.

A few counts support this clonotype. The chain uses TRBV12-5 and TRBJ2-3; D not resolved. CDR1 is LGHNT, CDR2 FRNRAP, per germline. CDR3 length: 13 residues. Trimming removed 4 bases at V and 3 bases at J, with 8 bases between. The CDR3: CASGSTGTDTQYF. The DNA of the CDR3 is TGTGCTAGTGGTTCTACCGGTACAGATACGCAGTATTTT.

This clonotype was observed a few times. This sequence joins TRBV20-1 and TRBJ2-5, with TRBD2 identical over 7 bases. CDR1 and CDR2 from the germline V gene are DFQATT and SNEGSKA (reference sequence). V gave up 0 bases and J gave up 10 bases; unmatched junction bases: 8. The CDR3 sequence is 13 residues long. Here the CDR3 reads CSARDLRAGIQYF. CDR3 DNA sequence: TGCAGTGCTAGAGATCTTAGAGCGGGAATCCAGTACTTC.

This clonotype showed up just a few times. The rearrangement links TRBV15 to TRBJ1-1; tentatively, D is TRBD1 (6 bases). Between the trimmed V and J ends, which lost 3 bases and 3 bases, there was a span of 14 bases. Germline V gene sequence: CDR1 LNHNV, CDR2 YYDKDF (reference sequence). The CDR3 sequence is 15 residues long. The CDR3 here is CATSRHGTPDTEAFF. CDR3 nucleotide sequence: TGTGCCACCAGCAGGCACGGGACACCGGACACTGAAGCTTTCTTT.

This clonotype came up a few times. As DNA, the CDR3 is TGTGCCAGCAGCCCCTCCGGGGAGAGACCCACCGGGGAGCTGTTTTTT. It codes for CASSPSGERPTGELFF. The V and J genes are TRBV7-6 and TRBJ2-2; weak D call: TRBD2 (5 bases). V lost 5 bases and J 4 bases, leaving 17 bases between the germline ends. Germline CDR1 reads SGHVS; CDR2 reads FNYEAQ. The CDR3 is made up of 16 amino acids.

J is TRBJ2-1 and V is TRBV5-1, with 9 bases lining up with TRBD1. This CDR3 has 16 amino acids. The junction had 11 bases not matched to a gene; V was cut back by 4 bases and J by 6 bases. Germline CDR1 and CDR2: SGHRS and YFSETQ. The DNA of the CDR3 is TGCGCCAGCAGCCAGTCCCGGGACAGGGCGATCAATGAGCAGTTCTTC. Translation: CASSQSRDRAINEQFF.

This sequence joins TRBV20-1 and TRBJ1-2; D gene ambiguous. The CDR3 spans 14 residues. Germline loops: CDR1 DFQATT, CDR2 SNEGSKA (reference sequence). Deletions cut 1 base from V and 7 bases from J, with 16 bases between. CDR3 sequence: CSARVPRGRGGYTF. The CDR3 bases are TGCAGTGCTAGAGTCCCGCGAGGGCGGGGTGGCTACACCTTC.

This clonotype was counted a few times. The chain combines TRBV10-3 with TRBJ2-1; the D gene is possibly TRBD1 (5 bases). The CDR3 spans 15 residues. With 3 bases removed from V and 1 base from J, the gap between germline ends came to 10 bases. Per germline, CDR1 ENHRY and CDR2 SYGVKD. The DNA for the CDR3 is TGTGCCATCAGTGAACAGGCGGCATCCTACAATGAGCAGTTCTTC. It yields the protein CAISEQAASYNEQFF.

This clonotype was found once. The CDR3 sequence is CASSQGHRIYGYTF. In DNA form, the CDR3 reads TGCGCCAGCAGCCAAGGACACCGGATTTATGGCTACACCTTC. The chain recombines TRBV4-1 with TRBJ1-2; no reliable D call. The germline V gene encodes CDR1 MGHRA and CDR2 YSYEKL. V shed 1 base and J shed 5 bases, with 11 bases lying between them. The CDR3 is 14 residues long.

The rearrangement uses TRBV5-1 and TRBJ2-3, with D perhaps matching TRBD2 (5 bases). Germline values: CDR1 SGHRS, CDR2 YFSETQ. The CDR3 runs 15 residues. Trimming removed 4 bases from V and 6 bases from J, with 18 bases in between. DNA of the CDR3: TGCGCCAGCAGCCTGGCCGGGAAGGTGTCGGATACGCAGTATTTT. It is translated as CASSLAGKVSDTQYF.

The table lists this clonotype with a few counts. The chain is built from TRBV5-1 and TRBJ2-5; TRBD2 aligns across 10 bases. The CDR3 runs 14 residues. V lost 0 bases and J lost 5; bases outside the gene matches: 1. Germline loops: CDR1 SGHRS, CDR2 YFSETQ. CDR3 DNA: TGCGCCAGCAGCTTGGCGGGACTAGCGGAGACCCAGTACTTC. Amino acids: CASSLAGLAETQYF.

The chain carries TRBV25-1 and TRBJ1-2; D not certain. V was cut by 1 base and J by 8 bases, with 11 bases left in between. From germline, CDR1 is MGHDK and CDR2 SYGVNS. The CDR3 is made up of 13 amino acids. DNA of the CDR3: TGTGCCAGCAGTGAATCCATGGCGCGAGGCTACACCTTC. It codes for CASSESMARGYTF.

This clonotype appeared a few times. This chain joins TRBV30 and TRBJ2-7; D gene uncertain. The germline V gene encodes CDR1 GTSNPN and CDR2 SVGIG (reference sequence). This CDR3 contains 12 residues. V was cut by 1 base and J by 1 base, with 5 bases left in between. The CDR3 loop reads CAWSALSYEQYF. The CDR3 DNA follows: TGTGCCTGGAGTGCGCTGTCCTACGAGCAGTACTTC.